These 3 T cell receptor beta chains were all obtained from the same sample, sequenced in a study of blood T cell repertoires in COVID-19. TCRdb keeps only in-frame clones here, not all; method: immunoSEQ multiplex PCR. The data contain fewer than 350,000 clones, roughly nine tenths of them seen just once; the ten biggest clones take up 10% to 15%. The sample comprised peripheral blood. Receptors were obtained from a woman in her twenties or thirties with COVID-19, enrolled during active disease.

This clone was seen only once. The V call is TRBV9, the J call TRBJ2-3, with 8 bases identical to TRBD2. The CDR3 covers 16 residues. Per the germline V gene, CDR1 is SGDLS and CDR2 is YYNGEE. The J segment lost 1 base and the V segment lost 0 bases, leaving 4 bases of the junction unmatched. The CDR3 reads CASSVDPAGGTDTQYF. CDR3 nucleotides: TGTGCCAGCAGCGTAGATCCAGCGGGGGGCACAGATACGCAGTATTTT. Complete variable domain (other parts from reference TRBV9 and TRBJ2-3): DSGVTQTPKHLITATGQRVTLRCSPRSGDLSVYWYQQSLDQGLQFLIQYYNGEERAKGNILERFSAQQFPDLHSELNLSSLELGDSALYFCASSVDPAGGTDTQYFGPGTRLTVL.

The CDR3 DNA is TGCGCCAGCAGCCTGGCCTGGGCAGGGCGTTATGGCTACACCTTC. Its translation: CASSLAWAGRYGYTF. This rearrangement joins TRBV5-1 to TRBJ1-2; D perhaps matches TRBD1 (5 bases). Looked up from germline, CDR1 is SGHRS and CDR2 is YFSETQ. V lost 4 bases and J 5 bases, leaving 18 bases between the germline ends. CDR3 length: 15 residues.

This clone was picked up a small number of times. The V call is TRBV19, the J call TRBJ1-5; 11 bases are a match to TRBD1. V lost 10 bases and J lost 6; bases outside the gene matches: 11. There are 15 residues in the CDR3. Germline values: CDR1 LNHDA, CDR2 SQIVND (reference sequence). This chain's CDR3 is CAIGPRDRGVQPQHF. The CDR3, as DNA: TGTGCCATCGGGCCGCGGGACAGGGGGGTTCAGCCCCAGCATTTT. Variable domain in full (rest from reference TRBV19 and TRBJ1-5): DGGITQSPKYLFRKEGQNVTLSCEQNLNHDAMYWYRQDPGQGLRLIYYSQIVNDFQKGDIAEGYSVSREKKESFPLTVTSAQKNPTAFYLCAIGPRDRGVQPQHFGDGTRLSIL.